One sample yielded the 25 T cell receptor beta chains listed below, sequenced in a study of blood T cell repertoires in COVID-19. The protocol was immunoSEQ multiplex PCR, while the TCRdb copy is restricted to in-frame clones and leaves out a portion. This sample has about 140,000 clones, with over 75% found just once. The source material was peripheral blood. The receptors originated from a human donor in a cohort sampled during active COVID-19.

The CDR3 loop is CASSQTGTGELFF. For the CDR3, the DNA is TGTGCCAGCAGCCAAACCGGCACCGGGGAGCTGTTTTTT. V gene TRBV4-2 combines with J gene TRBJ2-2, with D unresolved. The V gene lost 2 bases and the J gene lost 4 bases, with 5 bases spanning the gap. Germline CDR1 and CDR2: LGHNA and YNFKEQ. The CDR3 sequence is 13 residues long.

The chain joins TRBV30 to TRBJ2-1, with TRBD1 matching 9 bases. V lost 4 bases to trimming and J lost 4 bases; unmatched junction nucleotides: 8. Germline V CDR1 and CDR2: GTSNPN, SVGIG (reference sequence). The CDR3 is made up of 15 amino acids. In DNA, the CDR3 is TGTGCCTGGACGGCGGGACAGGGAACTTACAATGAGCAGTTCTTC. Translation: CAWTAGQGTYNEQFF.

The J gene is TRBJ2-3, the V gene TRBV6-5; 7 bases are a match to TRBD2. CDR1 MNHEY and CDR2 SVGAGI come from the germline V gene. Trimming removed 8 bases from V and 2 bases from J; junction bases left unmatched: 10. This CDR3 has 15 amino acids. The CDR3 sequence: CASGAGVLVTDTQYF. CDR3 coding DNA: TGTGCCAGCGGGGCGGGAGTCTTAGTCACAGATACGCAGTATTTT.

The CDR3 protein is CASSQGQTGELFF. The CDR3 DNA is TGTGCCAGCAGCCAGGGACAGACCGGGGAGCTGTTTTTT. The J gene is TRBJ2-2, the V gene TRBV5-4, with 7 bases lining up with TRBD1. After removal of 4 bases from V and 5 bases from J, the junction contained 2 bases not matched to a gene. Per the germline V gene, CDR1 is SGHNT and CDR2 is YYREEE (reference sequence). This CDR3 region has 13 residues.

The V and J genes are TRBV4-1 and TRBJ2-7; D is uncertain. The length of the CDR3 is 13 residues. V was trimmed by 4 bases and J by 3 bases, leaving 10 bases between them. Germline CDR1 is MGHRA and CDR2 is YSYEKL. The CDR3 region has the DNA TGCGCCAGCAGCCTTTCGACGGGCTACGAGCAGTACTTC. Translating gives CASSLSTGYEQYF.

DNA of the CDR3: TGTGCCAGCAGCTTTTTGGGACAGGAAGGTAGAGAGCAGTACTTC. Its protein is CASSFLGQEGREQYF. The chain couples TRBV7-6 to TRBJ2-7; TRBD1 matches at 8 bases. The CDR3 sequence is 15 residues long. J was trimmed by 7 bases and V by 3 bases; bases with no gene match: 11. From germline, CDR1 is SGHVS and CDR2 FNYEAQ.

V and J are TRBV7-9 and TRBJ2-1; 16 bases are a match to TRBD2. The CDR3 totals 14 residues. V shed 5 bases and J 12 bases; nucleotides not matched to a gene: 4. From germline, CDR1 is SEHNR and CDR2 FQNEAQ (reference sequence). This chain's CDR3 is CASSQGLAGGGQFF. Written as DNA, the CDR3 is TGTGCCAGCAGCCAGGGACTAGCGGGAGGGGGGCAGTTCTTC.

The V call is TRBV3-1 (or the pseudogene TRBV3-2), the J call TRBJ2-2, with D uncertain. The germline gives CDR1 LGHDT, CDR2 YNNKEL (reference sequence). CDR3 length: 15 residues. V was shortened by 1 base and J by 4 bases, with 10 bases between the two germline ends. DNA of the CDR3: TGTGCCAGCAGCCAAGGAGGTGTGGGCACCGGGGAGCTGTTTTTT. Translated, it gives CASSQGGVGTGELFF.

The V gene is TRBV14, the J gene TRBJ2-7; the D is unclear. The CDR3 has 12 residues. V gave up 4 bases and J gave up 3 bases, with 7 bases separating them. The germline V gene encodes CDR1 SGHDN and CDR2 FVKESK. The CDR3 spells CASSLLGYEQYF. CDR3 DNA sequence: TGTGCCAGCAGCCTTCTAGGCTACGAGCAGTACTTC.

The chain has TRBV2 and TRBJ2-7; weak D call: TRBD1 (6 bases). V lost 7 bases to trimming and J lost 2 bases, with 15 bases between them. CDR3 length: 14 residues. Germline V lookup: CDR1 SNHLY, CDR2 FYNNEI. The CDR3 DNA reads as TGTGCCAGCACGTCACAGGGTGCCCCCTACGAGCAGTACTTC. Translated, it gives CASTSQGAPYEQYF.

The chain combines TRBV19 with TRBJ2-2; D unclear. The V gene's germline CDR1 is LNHDA and CDR2 SQIVND (reference sequence). The CDR3 consists of 15 residues. V was clipped by 1 base and J by 3 bases, with 9 bases between them. The CDR3 DNA is TGTGCCAGTAGTATAGCCAGGTTCTACACCGGGGAGCTGTTTTTT. It yields the protein CASSIARFYTGELFF.

This chain joins TRBV18 and TRBJ2-7; the D gene is possibly TRBD2 (5 bases). Trimming left V 4 bases short and J 4 bases short, with 11 bases between. The CDR3 spans 13 residues. Germline V gene data show CDR1 as KGHSH and CDR2 as LQKENI. The CDR3 sequence is CASSRSGEYEQYF. CDR3 sequence (DNA): TGTGCCAGCTCACGTTCCGGGGAATACGAGCAGTACTTC. Full variable domain (rest looked up from reference TRBV18 and TRBJ2-7): NAGVMQNPRHLVRRRGQEARLRCSPMKGHSHVYWYRQLPEEGLKFMVYLQKENIIDESGMPKERFSAEFPKEGPSILRIQQVVRGDSAAYFCASSRSGEYEQYFGPGTRLTVT.

This chain joins TRBV7-8 and TRBJ2-1; D is perhaps TRBD2 (6 bases). Germline CDR1 SGHVS, CDR2 FQNEAQ. The CDR3 covers 15 residues. Trimming cost V 1 base and J 7 bases, with 14 bases left between them. The CDR3 here is CASSLDETRVNEQFF. The CDR3 nucleotides read TGTGCCAGCAGCTTAGATGAGACTAGGGTAAATGAGCAGTTCTTC.

This clone was seen only a few times. The J gene is TRBJ2-2, the V gene TRBV4-1; maybe TRBD2 (5 bases). Germline CDR1 MGHRA, CDR2 YSYEKL. This CDR3 has 16 amino acids. V was cut by 0 bases and J by 4 bases, with 12 bases left in between. CDR3 nucleotide sequence: TGCGCCAGCAGCCAAGAGGTGGGAGAGGGCACCGGGGAGCTGTTTTTT. It translates to CASSQEVGEGTGELFF.

The CDR3 here is CARTIAYEQYF. The CDR3 DNA is TGTGCCAGGACAATCGCATACGAGCAGTACTTC. The chain joins TRBV7-2 to TRBJ2-7; D gene unclear. V was cut by 9 bases and J by 4 bases, with 10 bases left in between. Per germline, CDR1 SGHTA and CDR2 FQGNSA. The CDR3 totals 11 residues. The full variable domain, its missing parts supplied by reference TRBV7-2 and TRBJ2-7, is GAGVSQSPSNKVTEKGKDVELRCDPISGHTALYWYRQSLGQGLEFLIYFQGNSAPDKSGLPSDRFSAERTGGSVSTLTIQRTQQEDSAVYLCARTIAYEQYFGPGTRLTVT.

The genes are TRBV6-2 or TRBV6-3 and TRBJ2-1; D may be TRBD2 (5 bases). The V end was cut by 5 bases, the J end by 6 bases, with 20 bases between. From germline, CDR1 is MNHEY and CDR2 SVGEGT. This CDR3 spans 16 amino acids. The CDR3 nucleotides are TGTGCCAGCAGTGCTCCCCGGCCGGGGAGACGCAATGAGCAGTTCTTC. It codes for CASSAPRPGRRNEQFF.

The CDR3 protein is CASSYSDRGDGYTF. The CDR3 DNA is TGTGCCAGCAGTTACTCGGACAGGGGTGATGGCTACACCTTC. The chain has TRBV6-5 and TRBJ1-2, with 9 positions matching TRBD1. The CDR3 is made up of 14 amino acids. Unmatched junction bases numbered 2, after V lost 0 bases and J lost 6 bases. Per germline, CDR1 MNHEY and CDR2 SVGAGI.

This chain links TRBV11-2 with TRBJ1-2, with 10 bases matching TRBD1. Germline V lookup: CDR1 SGHAT, CDR2 FQNNGV. This CDR3 contains 13 residues. With 5 bases clipped from V and 7 bases from J, the junction kept 4 bases outside the gene matches. The CDR3 sequence: CASSPGQGFGYTF. CDR3 DNA sequence: TGTGCCAGCAGCCCGGGACAGGGGTTTGGCTACACCTTC.

This clone was recorded a few times. This chain links TRBV25-1 with TRBJ2-2; D remains ambiguous. The CDR3 is 13 residues long. V lost 6 bases and J lost 1, with 6 bases in between. Germline loops: CDR1 MGHDK, CDR2 SYGVNS. For the CDR3, the DNA is TGTGCCAGCAGGGCCCTGAACACCGGGGAGCTGTTTTTT. Translated, it gives CASRALNTGELFF. The full variable domain, in which reference TRBV25-1 and TRBJ2-2 provide the parts outside the CDR3, is EADIYQTPRYLVIGTGKKITLECSQTMGHDKMYWYQQDPGMELHLIHYSYGVNSTEKGDLSSESTVSRIRTEHFPLTLESARPSHTSQYLCASRALNTGELFFGEGSRLTVL.

This clone occurred many times. V and J are TRBV6-5 and TRBJ2-7, with 9 bases that match TRBD1. CDR3 length: 13 amino acids. V shed 7 bases and J 3 bases; nucleotides not matched to a gene: 4. Germline assignment: CDR1 MNHEY and CDR2 SVGAGI. CDR3 residues: CASNAGQGYEQYF. In DNA, the CDR3 is TGTGCCAGCAACGCGGGACAGGGCTACGAGCAGTACTTC.

Only a few counts were recorded for this clone. This chain connects TRBV5-4 to TRBJ1-4; weak D call: TRBD1 (6 bases). Trimming stripped 4 bases from V and 4 bases from J, with 11 bases between. Germline loops: CDR1 SGHNT, CDR2 YYREEE (reference sequence). The CDR3 runs to 14 residues. The CDR3 spells CASSTGQYNEKLFF. CDR3 nucleotides: TGTGCCAGCAGCACAGGACAGTATAATGAAAAACTGTTTTTT.

The genes are TRBV7-6 and TRBJ2-7, with 8 bases lining up with TRBD1. J lost 2 bases, V lost 3 bases, and 3 bases had no gene match. This CDR3 region has 14 residues. CDR1 and CDR2 from the germline V gene are SGHVS and FNYEAQ. CDR3 coding DNA: TGTGCCAGCAGCTTGGGCAGGGGGCCCTACGAGCAGTACTTC. Translated, it gives CASSLGRGPYEQYF. The entire variable domain, with the rest obtained from reference TRBV7-6 and TRBJ2-7, is as follows: GAGVSQSPRYKVTKRGQDVALRCDPISGHVSLYWYRQALGQGPEFLTYFNYEAQQDKSGLPNDRFSAERPEGSISTLTIQRTEQRDSAMYRCASSLGRGPYEQYFGPGTRLTVT.

The DNA for the CDR3 is TGTGCCAGCAGTCGGACTATTCCTGGGGAGCTGTTTTTT. Protein product: CASSRTIPGELFF. The chain carries TRBV6-5 and TRBJ2-2; maybe TRBD2 (6 bases). The germline gives CDR1 MNHEY, CDR2 SVGAGI. V lost 5 bases and J lost 8, with 12 bases in between. The CDR3 has 13 amino acids.

The rearrangement joins TRBV25-1 to TRBJ2-1, with D hard to call. CDR1 and CDR2 (germline): MGHDK, SYGVNS. V lost 8 bases, J lost 10 bases, and 15 bases lay in between. This CDR3 comprises 12 residues. The CDR3 DNA reads TGTGCCAGCTCCCCTCGCCTCGGGGAGCAGTTCTTC. Residues: CASSPRLGEQFF.

The chain joins TRBV19 to TRBJ1-1; D perhaps matches TRBD1 (6 bases). V dropped 5 bases and J dropped 0 bases, with 10 bases sitting between them. The CDR3 is 14 residues long. The germline CDR1 and CDR2 sequences are LNHDA and SQIVND (reference sequence). As DNA, the CDR3 is TGTGCCAGTAGTTGGGGGACATTGAACACTGAAGCTTTCTTT. Translation: CASSWGTLNTEAFF.